These T cell receptor beta chains were read from a single sample in a study of T cell responses to AZD1222 COVID-19 vaccine. Data came from immunoSEQ multiplex PCR; TCRdb stores just in-frame clones and leaves some out. This table has some 150,000 clones, approximately 95% appearing once. This specimen consisted of peripheral blood, obtained on day 0 of AZD1222 vaccination. The receptors were sampled from an adult in good health. The CDR3 runs from the conserved cysteine through the conserved F or W. A D gene is named only where the DNA matches it firmly. The size of a clone is reported for some rows only, either as once, few or many, or as a class for expanded clones.

.	.	TRBV29-1	TRBJ1-1	CSVVVRAGTEAFF	TGCAGCGTTGTTGTTAGGGCCGGCACTGAAGCTTTCTTT
.	.	TRBV5-1	TRBJ1-2	CASSLAPGSNGYTF	TGCGCCAGCAGCTTGGCTCCGGGTTCGAATGGCTACACCTTC
.	.	TRBV19	TRBJ2-6	CASSIALPSGANVLTF	TGTGCCAGTAGTATTGCACTTCCCTCTGGGGCCAACGTCCTGACTTTC
.	.	TRBV7-2	TRBJ1-5	CASSSRSGRSNQPQHF	TGTGCCAGCAGCTCCCGGAGCGGACGGAGCAATCAGCCCCAGCATTTT
.	TRBD1	TRBV19	TRBJ1-2	CASSTPRDRIINTF	TGTGCCAGTAGTACGCCCCGGGACAGAATAATCAACACCTTC
.	.	TRBV19	TRBJ2-7	CASSTFRDRVSGSYEQYF	TGTGCCAGTAGTACCTTCAGGGACAGGGTTAGCGGGAGCTACGAGCAGTACTTC
.	.	TRBV19	TRBJ1-2	CASSRDITYYGYTF	TGTGCCAGTAGTAGGGACATCACCTACTATGGCTACACCTTC
.	.	TRBV14	TRBJ1-4	CASSQSRGEKLFF	TGTGCCAGCAGCCAATCAAGGGGGGAAAAACTGTTTTTT
once	.	TRBV27	TRBJ2-2	CASRFRPNTGELFF	TGTGCCAGCAGGTTCAGGCCGAACACCGGGGAGCTGTTTTTT
.	.	TRBV12-3/TRBV12-4	TRBJ1-2	CASRRDWGLTF	TGTGCCAGCAGGAGGGACTGGGGCTTGACCTTC
.	.	TRBV6-5	TRBJ2-3	CASLGGHATDTQYF	TGTGCCAGTCTTGGAGGACACGCCACAGATACGCAGTATTTT
.	.	TRBV19	TRBJ2-1	CATTSGLNYNEQFF	TGTGCCACCACATCGGGGTTGAATTACAATGAGCAGTTCTTC
.	.	TRBV15	TRBJ1-2	CATSRLEGEEGYTF	TGTGCCACCAGCAGACTAGAGGGAGAAGAGGGCTACACCTTC
once	.	TRBV3-1/TRBV3-2	TRBJ1-1	CASKDIGDTEAFF	TGTGCCAGCAAGGACATCGGGGACACTGAAGCTTTCTTT
.	.	TRBV9	TRBJ2-2	CASKGEQTNTGELFF	TGTGCCTCCAAGGGAGAACAGACCAACACCGGGGAGCTGTTTTTT
.	TRBD1	TRBV18	TRBJ2-5	CASSGDSGAQETQYF	TGTGCCAGCTCAGGGGACAGTGGAGCCCAAGAGACCCAGTACTTC
.	.	TRBV5-4	TRBJ1-4	CASSRGGGNEKLFF	TGTGCCAGCTCCCGTGGAGGGGGTAATGAAAAACTGTTTTTT
.	TRBD1	TRBV7-9	TRBJ1-3	CASSWGQIGNTIYF	TGTGCCAGCAGCTGGGGACAGATTGGAAACACCATATATTTT
.	TRBD1	TRBV5-6	TRBJ1-4	CASSLAWTGFEKLFF	TGTGCCAGCAGCTTGGCATGGACAGGGTTTGAAAAACTGTTTTTT
.	TRBD1	TRBV3-1/TRBV3-2	TRBJ2-7	CASSLNYRGEQYF	TGTGCCAGCAGCCTCAACTACAGGGGCGAGCAGTACTTC
.	TRBD1	TRBV6-5	TRBJ1-2	CASTNTGVFEYGYTF	TGTGCCAGCACCAACACAGGGGTGTTTGAGTATGGCTACACCTTC
.	.	TRBV19	TRBJ2-7	CASQWTTNSYEQYF	TGTGCCAGCCAGTGGACGACTAACTCCTACGAGCAGTACTTC